A selection of T cell receptor beta chains follows, all from one sample in a study of CD8+ T cells in alopecia areata. The repertoire was sequenced with immunoSEQ multiplex PCR; TCRdb's copy has only in-frame clones and lacks some. The profile shows roughly 100,000 clones, under 70% of them singletons. Specimen: CD8+ T cells sorted from blood, collected at week 4, from a patient treated with tofacitinib. The receptors shown here come from a human donor with alopecia areata. Both conserved end residues are part of each CDR3. The D gene is left open where the match is weak. The size field is filled for only some rows; it gives once, few, many or a size class.

j_call v_call clone_size d_call cdr3_aa cdr3_nt
TRBJ2-2 TRBV27 . TRBD2 CASSSLRVGGTGELFF TGTGCCAGCAGTTCCCTACGGGTGGGAGGGACCGGGGAGCTGTTTTTT
TRBJ2-2 TRBV27 once . CASSGHLTPGELFF TGTGCCAGCAGCGGACACTTAACCCCCGGGGAGCTGTTTTTT
TRBJ2-5 TRBV6-5 few . CASGTGTSETQYF TGTGCCAGCGGGACCGGGACATCCGAGACCCAGTACTTC
TRBJ2-7 TRBV29-1 few TRBD1 CSVEVRDRGYEQYF TGCAGCGTTGAAGTACGGGACAGGGGATACGAGCAGTACTTC
TRBJ1-4 TRBV15 . . CATSSRINEKLFF TGTGCCACCAGCAGTCGGATTAATGAAAAACTGTTTTTT
TRBJ2-3 TRBV25-1 . TRBD1 CASSEVGGDTQYF TGTGCCAGCAGTGAAGTAGGGGGCGATACGCAGTATTTT
TRBJ1-2 TRBV29-1 few . CSVEGWDYGYTF TGCAGCGTTGAAGGGTGGGACTATGGCTACACCTTC
TRBJ2-7 TRBV9 . TRBD1 CASSVGQATYEQYF TGTGCCAGCAGCGTGGGACAGGCTACCTACGAGCAGTACTTC
TRBJ2-5 TRBV28 few . CASSLSDPIRGQETQYF TGTGCCAGCAGTTTATCCGACCCCATCAGGGGTCAAGAGACCCAGTACTTC
TRBJ2-2 TRBV27 few TRBD2 CASSYLAGVGGELFF TGTGCCAGCAGTTATCTAGCGGGAGTGGGCGGGGAGCTGTTTTTT
TRBJ2-3 TRBV7-9 few . CASSPPLAPSGTDTQYF TGTGCCAGCAGCCCCCCGTTGGCACCGTCGGGCACAGATACGCAGTATTTT
TRBJ1-5 TRBV30 . TRBD1 CAWSAGQGSHQPQHF TGTGCCTGGAGTGCGGGACAGGGGTCCCATCAGCCCCAGCATTTT
TRBJ2-7 TRBV7-9 . . CASREGSYEQYF TGTGCCAGCAGGGAAGGCAGCTACGAGCAGTACTTC
TRBJ2-5 TRBV30 . . CAWTRLRETQYF TGTGCCTGGACACGGCTAAGAGAGACCCAGTACTTC
TRBJ1-1 TRBV9 once TRBD1 CASSPPGTGGRVGAFF TGTGCCAGCAGCCCACCCGGGACAGGGGGCCGGGTCGGTGCTTTCTTT
TRBJ2-5 TRBV28 once . CASRTGRGETQYF TGTGCCAGCAGGACAGGGAGGGGGGAGACCCAGTACTTC
TRBJ1-2 TRBV21-1 . . CASSKESPVEGYTF TGTGCCAGCAGCAAAGAATCCCCAGTGGAGGGCTACACCTTC
TRBJ2-7 TRBV6-5 . TRBD2 CASSSRLAGVYEQYF TGTGCCAGCAGTAGTCGACTAGCGGGAGTATACGAGCAGTACTTC
TRBJ2-1 TRBV2 once . CASSEEASDEQFF TGTGCCAGCAGTGAAGAAGCTAGTGATGAGCAGTTCTTC
TRBJ1-1 TRBV30 . . CACRWGPLMNTEAFF TGTGCCTGCAGGTGGGGCCCTTTGATGAACACTGAAGCTTTCTTT
TRBJ2-7 TRBV27 . . CASSHHNSYEQYF TGTGCCAGCAGCCATCATAATTCCTACGAGCAGTACTTC
TRBJ1-5 TRBV27 . . CASSLGQGLRPQHF TGTGCCAGCAGCCTAGGGCAGGGGTTGCGGCCCCAGCATTTT
TRBJ2-1 TRBV27 . TRBD2 CASSLLAGGPGNEQFF TGTGCCAGCAGTCTATTAGCGGGAGGGCCGGGTAATGAGCAGTTCTTC
TRBJ1-2 TRBV4-1 . . CASSPTTTVNYGYTF TGCGCCAGCAGCCCCACGACCACGGTAAACTATGGCTACACCTTC
TRBJ2-3 TRBV7-2 . TRBD2 CASSQSSGGWVTDTQYF TGTGCCAGCAGCCAGAGCAGCGGGGGGTGGGTGACAGATACGCAGTATTTT
TRBJ2-7 TRBV4-2 . TRBD1 CASSPGQGTNEQYF TGTGCCAGCAGCCCGGGACAGGGGACGAACGAGCAGTACTTC
TRBJ1-1 TRBV2 . . CASSFTGTLNTEAFF TGTGCCAGCAGTTTTACTGGGACCTTGAACACTGAAGCTTTCTTT
TRBJ1-5 TRBV7-9 . . CASSFTGSSQPQHF TGTGCCAGCAGCTTTACGGGATCTAGTCAGCCCCAGCATTTT
TRBJ1-2 TRBV10-3 once . CAISGRDWDYGYTF TGTGCCATCAGTGGAAGGGACTGGGACTATGGCTACACCTTC
TRBJ2-7 TRBV30 . . CAWIEQGPYEQYF TGTGCCTGGATTGAGCAGGGCCCCTACGAGCAGTACTTC
TRBJ2-1 TRBV19 . . CASSIDAGTLEFF TGTGCCAGTAGTATAGACGCCGGGACCTTGGAGTTCTTC
TRBJ2-7 TRBV4-3 . TRBD2 CASSQDLGEGLYEQYF TGCGCCAGCAGCCAAGATCTGGGGGAGGGTTTATACGAGCAGTACTTC
TRBJ2-2 TRBV29-1 . . CSYYRDTGELFF TGCAGCTACTACAGGGACACCGGGGAGCTGTTTTTT
TRBJ2-1 TRBV9 . . CASSDNRDPDGEQFF TGTGCCAGCAGCGACAACCGGGACCCGGACGGTGAGCAGTTCTTC
TRBJ2-7 TRBV25-1 . . CASTRQADPYEQYF TGTGCCAGCACTAGACAGGCCGACCCCTACGAGCAGTACTTC